One sample yielded the 18 T cell receptor beta chains listed below, sequenced in a study of PD-1 blockade in classical Hodgkin lymphoma. All the patients suffered relapse after autologous stem cell transplantation, and brentuximab vedotin exposure differed. Libraries were prepared by immunoSEQ multiplex PCR; TCRdb keeps only in-frame clonotypes and omits some of them. The repertoire holds some 25,000 clones, with approximately 67% as singletons. The sequenced sample was peripheral blood mononuclear cells (PBMCs), obtained before the second cycle of nivolumab. Every receptor here comes from a human donor with classical Hodgkin lymphoma.

The chain uses TRBV29-1 and TRBJ2-7; TRBD1 aligns across 9 bases. The trim removed 6 bases at V and 4 bases at J, leaving 4 bases unmatched. Germline values: CDR1 SQVTM, CDR2 ANQGSEA. The CDR3 contains 12 residues. CDR3 coding DNA: TGCAGCGTCACAGGGGGCATGTACGAGCAGTACTTC. Translating it yields CSVTGGMYEQYF.

There are a few counts of this clone. J is TRBJ1-5 and V is TRBV28; D not certain. Germline V gives CDR1 MDHEN, CDR2 SYDVKM. V was clipped by 8 bases and J by 6 bases, with 11 bases between them. This CDR3 is built from 12 residues. CDR3 bases: TGTGCCAGCGGGGAACGGAGTCAGCCCCAGCATTTT. Amino acid sequence: CASGERSQPQHF.

The chain is built from TRBV2 and TRBJ2-1; D is undetermined. Trimming left V 8 bases short and J 11 bases short, with 13 bases between. CDR1 is SNHLY, CDR2 FYNNEI, per germline. The CDR3 has 11 residues. CDR3 amino acids: CASALILKQFF. Written as DNA, the CDR3 is TGTGCCAGCGCGCTAATACTAAAGCAGTTCTTC.

The chain recombines TRBV19 with TRBJ2-7; 14 positions agree with TRBD2. Unmatched junction bases numbered 13, after V lost 3 bases and J lost 6 bases. Germline-derived CDR1 and CDR2 are LNHDA and SQIVND (reference sequence). The length of the CDR3 is 18 residues. CDR3 in DNA: TGTGCCAGTAGTATGGGGGGCCTCGGGACTAGCGGGAGTTCCGAGCAGTACTTC. Protein: CASSMGGLGTSGSSEQYF.

The chain combines TRBV5-6 with TRBJ2-5; 12 bases line up with TRBD1. In germline, CDR1 is SGHDT, CDR2 YYEEEE. The CDR3 is 14 residues long. The ends lost 6 bases at V and 7 bases at J; junction bases unmatched: 7. The DNA of the CDR3 is TGTGCCAGCAACGGGGACAGGGGGCATGGGACCCAGTACTTC. It is translated as CASNGDRGHGTQYF.

This clone has only a few counts. The V call is TRBV2, the J call TRBJ1-2, with D tentatively TRBD1 (6 bases). Per the germline V gene, CDR1 is SNHLY and CDR2 is FYNNEI. This CDR3 is 14 amino acids long. The germline V and J ends were trimmed by 7 bases and 4 bases, with 16 bases remaining between them. For the CDR3, the DNA is TGTGCCAGCACCGAATGGGACATTAGCTATGGCTACACCTTC. This sequence encodes CASTEWDISYGYTF.

This chain connects TRBV5-1 to TRBJ2-7, with D possibly called TRBD1 or TRBD2 (6 bases each). CDR1 and CDR2 (germline): SGHRS, YFSETQ. The CDR3 contains 14 residues. V was clipped by 6 bases and J by 0 bases, with 13 bases between them. The CDR3 loop is CASISGAGSYEQYF. CDR3 DNA sequence: TGCGCCAGCATTTCGGGGGCGGGCTCCTACGAGCAGTACTTC.

The rearrangement joins TRBV5-1 to TRBJ2-5; 10 bases line up with TRBD2. Per germline, CDR1 SGHRS and CDR2 YFSETQ. With V trimmed by 1 base and J by 2 bases, 5 bases remained unmatched. The CDR3 loop spans 16 amino acids. DNA of the CDR3: TGCGCCAGCAGCTTGAAGCCTAGCGGGGGACAAGAGACCCAGTACTTC. Its translation is CASSLKPSGGQETQYF.

The chain employs TRBV7-2 and TRBJ1-5, with D hard to call. CDR1 and CDR2 from the germline V gene are SGHTA and FQGNSA. V was clipped by 5 bases and J by 1 base, with 6 bases between them. The CDR3 sequence is 13 residues long. The CDR3 DNA sequence: TGTGCCAGCAGCCCGGCCAGCAATCAGCCCCAGCATTTT. Translation: CASSPASNQPQHF.

This clone was observed a few times. The chain joins TRBV15 to TRBJ2-2; TRBD2 agrees at 8 bases. Per germline, CDR1 LNHNV and CDR2 YYDKDF (reference sequence). V was pared by 0 bases and J by 2 bases, with 5 bases of the junction left unmatched. CDR3 length: 17 amino acids. Written as DNA, the CDR3 is TGTGCCACCAGCAGAGACCCAAGCGGGGGAAACACCGGGGAGCTGTTTTTT. This gives the protein CATSRDPSGGNTGELFF.

The chain links TRBV2 to TRBJ1-3; no definite D call. The germline V gene has CDR1 SNHLY and CDR2 FYNNEI. The CDR3 extends over 14 amino acids. Trimming took 2 bases from V and 4 from J, leaving 9 bases between them. CDR3 DNA: TGTGCCAGCAGTGAATCCTTCTCAGGAAACACCATATATTTT. This codes for CASSESFSGNTIYF.

J is TRBJ1-4 and V is TRBV7-2; no definite D call. CDR1 is SGHTA, CDR2 FQGNSA, per germline. This CDR3 is built from 15 residues. Trimming stripped 4 bases from V and 1 base from J, with 10 bases between. The CDR3 DNA follows: TGTGCCAGCAGCTCCGGACTTAGAACTAATGAAAAACTGTTTTTT. This translates into CASSSGLRTNEKLFF. The full variable domain, in which reference TRBV7-2 and TRBJ1-4 provide the parts outside the CDR3, is GAGVSQSPSNKVTEKGKDVELRCDPISGHTALYWYRQSLGQGLEFLIYFQGNSAPDKSGLPSDRFSAERTGGSVSTLTIQRTQQEDSAVYLCASSSGLRTNEKLFFGSGTQLSVL.

This chain uses TRBV2 with TRBJ2-4; TRBD1 matches 7 bases. Unmatched junction bases numbered 1, after V lost 3 bases and J lost 8 bases. Germline CDR1 reads SNHLY; CDR2 reads FYNNEI. The CDR3 is made up of 12 amino acids. CDR3 sequence reads: CASSDTGDIQYF. As DNA, the CDR3 is TGTGCCAGCAGTGATACAGGGGACATTCAGTACTTC.

V gene TRBV6-5 combines with J gene TRBJ2-1, with 7 bases that match TRBD2. From germline, CDR1 is MNHEY and CDR2 SVGAGI. CDR3 length equals 15 residues. After removal of 6 bases from V and 2 bases from J, the junction contained 7 bases not matched to a gene. The CDR3 DNA is TGTGCCAGCAGCTCCGCTAGCGGAGCCTACAATGAGCAGTTCTTC. Translated, it gives CASSSASGAYNEQFF.

The chain joins TRBV7-6 to TRBJ2-7; no firm D call. Germline lookup yields CDR1 SGHVS and CDR2 FNYEAQ. The CDR3 covers 17 residues. The ends were cut back, 2 bases at V and 2 bases at J, with 19 bases in the middle. The CDR3 region has the DNA TGTGCCAGCAGCTTATGCTTGGGAATAGTCAGGACCTACGAGCAGTACTTC. Amino acids: CASSLCLGIVRTYEQYF.

The chain links TRBV27 to TRBJ1-5; D possibly corresponds to TRBD1 (5 bases). Deletions cut 4 bases from V and 6 bases from J, with 10 bases between. Germline CDR1 reads MNHEY; CDR2 reads SMNVEV (reference sequence). This CDR3 has 13 residues. CDR3 coding DNA: TGTGCCAGCAGTTCCAGGGTGGGTCAGCCCCAGCATTTT. Protein product: CASSSRVGQPQHF.

This chain links TRBV19 with TRBJ2-5; the match to TRBD2 covers 7 bases. The V segment lost 5 bases and the J segment 5 bases; nucleotides outside the gene matches: 8. The germline V gene encodes CDR1 LNHDA and CDR2 SQIVND (reference sequence). This CDR3 has 14 residues. The CDR3 nucleotides read TGTGCCAGTAGTGTCAGCGGGATAAGGGAGACCCAGTACTTC. This translates into CASSVSGIRETQYF.

This clone is medium-sized (0.01 to 0.1%). The chain couples TRBV11-2 to TRBJ2-3; D unresolved. This CDR3 spans 12 amino acids. CDR1 is SGHAT, CDR2 FQNNGV, per germline. V gave up 0 bases and J gave up 5 bases, with 3 bases separating them. The CDR3 DNA is TGTGCCAGCAGCTTAGACGTAGATACGCAGTATTTT. Amino acids: CASSLDVDTQYF. Looking up the rest from reference TRBV11-2 and TRBJ2-3 gives the full variable domain: EAGVAQSPRYKIIEKRQSVAFWCNPISGHATLYWYQQILGQGPKLLIQFQNNGVVDDSQLPKDRFSAERLKGVDSTLKIQPAKLEDSAVYLCASSLDVDTQYFGPGTRLTVL.